This T cell receptor (beta chain) was found in a study of memory CD4+ T cells and cytomegalovirus serostatus. General study results and limits: Of approximately 150 reported CMV TCRbeta sequences, 67 were found in memory CD4+ repertoires.

The sort gate was single viable CD3+CD4+CD8-CD45RO+ cells for memory CD4+ T cells. Serostatus was set by detecting CMV pp150, pp28, p38, p52 IgG. Details on this clone: The antigen is not known.

Generated by immunoSEQ multiplex PCR, the TCRdb table keeps only in-frame clones and is missing some. This sample has about 80,000 clones, with 65% to 85% found just once. Sequenced sample: memory CD4+ T cells from blood. This sequence was found in an adult in good health and CMV-seronegative.

The CDR3 here is CASSPPTAYGYTF. DNA for the CDR3: TGTGCCAGCAGCCCCCCGACAGCCTATGGCTACACCTTC. The chain carries TRBV7-9 and TRBJ1-2; weak D call: TRBD1 (5 bases). This CDR3 contains 13 residues. V was pared by 5 bases and J by 4 bases, with 11 bases between. Germline CDR1 is SEHNR and CDR2 is FQNEAQ (reference sequence).